This TCR beta chain derives from a study of blood T cell repertoires in COVID-19. Study information: Some COVID-19 samples were acute and others convalescent; all came from the United States, Italy and Spain. The analysed material was cDNA or gDNA that came from T cells, B-cell-depleted T cells, or PBMCs.

How the authors handled the data: How many nucleated cells were present was estimated from reference gene primer amplification. This table comes from immunoSEQ multiplex PCR, and its TCRdb copy is limited to in-frame clones, with some not included. Clone size and V and J calls were adopted from that table, with D and trimming inferred from the DNA. This sample has roughly 280,000 clones, with approximately 91% found just once. This CDR3 has 16 amino acids. The V gene's germline CDR1 is MNHEY and CDR2 SMNVEV (reference sequence). J was trimmed by 7 bases and V by 3 bases; bases with no gene match: 9. It was during active infection that Seattle patients were enrolled and then longitudinally followed.

The specimen was peripheral blood. This sequence was found in a woman aged 25-40 years with COVID-19, enrolled during active disease. The chain employs TRBV27 and TRBJ1-6; 7 nucleotides match TRBD1. DNA for the CDR3: TGTGCCAGCAGTTTCAACCAGGGGGATTCGAATTCACCCCTCCACTTT. Its protein product is CASSFNQGDSNSPLHF.